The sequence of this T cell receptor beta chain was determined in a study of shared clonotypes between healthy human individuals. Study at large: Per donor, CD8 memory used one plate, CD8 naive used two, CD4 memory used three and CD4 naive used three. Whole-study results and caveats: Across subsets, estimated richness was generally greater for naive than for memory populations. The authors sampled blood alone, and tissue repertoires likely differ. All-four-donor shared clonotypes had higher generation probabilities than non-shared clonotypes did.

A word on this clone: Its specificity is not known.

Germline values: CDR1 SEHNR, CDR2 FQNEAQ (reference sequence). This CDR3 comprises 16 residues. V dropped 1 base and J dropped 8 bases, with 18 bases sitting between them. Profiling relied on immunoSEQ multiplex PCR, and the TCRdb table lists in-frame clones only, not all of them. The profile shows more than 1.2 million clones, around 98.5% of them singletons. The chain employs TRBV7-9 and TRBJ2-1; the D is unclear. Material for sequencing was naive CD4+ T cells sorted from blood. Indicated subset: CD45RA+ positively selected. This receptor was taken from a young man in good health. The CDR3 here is CASSLGIGYRAHEQFF. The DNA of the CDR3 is TGTGCCAGCAGCTTAGGTATTGGCTACCGGGCCCATGAGCAGTTCTTC.